The rows below give T cell receptor beta chains drawn from one sample of a study of human T cells and chemical hapten exposure. A single record per CDR3 protein comes from TCRdb applying MiXCR to the RACE reads. The sample lists tens of thousands of distinct CDR3 sequences, around 9.6% occurring once. The sample was whole blood, taken in connection with sensitization to the hapten diphenylcyclopropenone (DPC). These receptors all come from a woman in her forties with alopecia areata. Some clones in this sample may be carry-over from other donors' samples. CDR3s include the opening cysteine and the closing phenylalanine or tryptophan. The D gene is left open where the match is weak. Not every row has a clone size; where given, it reads once, few, many or a size class.

CDR3nt	CDR3aa	j_gene	d_gene	v_gene	len	abundance
TGTGCCAGCAGTGAAACAGGGGAACCCAGGGAGCTGTTTTTT	CASSETGEPRELFF	TRBJ2-2	TRBD1	TRBV12-3/TRBV12-4	14	-
TGTGCCAGCAGTTTGGTGCAGGGAGGGGGCAATCAGCCCCAGCATTTT	CASSLVQGGGNQPQHF	TRBJ1-5	-	TRBV12-3/TRBV12-4	16	few
TGTGCCAGCAGTTACTCCCCAGCGGGGACCATCACAGATACGCAGTATTTT	CASSYSPAGTITDTQYF	TRBJ2-3	TRBD2	TRBV6-6	17	-
TGCGCCAGCAGCCAAGATGAGGCTAGCGGGGCCTACGAGCAGTACTTC	CASSQDEASGAYEQYF	TRBJ2-7	TRBD2	TRBV4-1	16	many
TGCGCCAGCAGCCCACCGGGACAGGGCTACAATGAGCAGTTCTTC	CASSPPGQGYNEQFF	TRBJ2-1	TRBD1	TRBV5-1	15	-
TGTGCCAGCTCATCCTCACTCCACACACAGGGGCACACCGGGGAGCTGTTTTTT	CASSSSLHTQGHTGELFF	TRBJ2-2	TRBD1	TRBV18	18	few
TGTGCCAGCACCCCTGACGGCTCCTCCTACGAGCAGTACTTC	CASTPDGSSYEQYF	TRBJ2-7	-	TRBV6-5	14	-
TGTGCCAGCAGCAAAGTCGGGTGCCTAGCGGGGGGGATTATTGGCACCGGGGAGCTGTTTTTT	CASSKVGCLAGGIIGTGELFF	TRBJ2-2	-	TRBV21-1	21	many
TGTGCCAGCCATTCGAGCGGCTACGAGCAGTACTTC	CASHSSGYEQYF	TRBJ2-7	-	TRBV18	12	many
TGTGCCAGCAGTTGGCTAGACCCCGGGGCGCTCATCTCCTACGAGCAGTACTTC	CASSWLDPGALISYEQYF	TRBJ2-7	-	TRBV6-2/TRBV6-3	18	few
TGCAGCGTTGAAGATGGGAGGTACGAGCAGTACTTC	CSVEDGRYEQYF	TRBJ2-7	-	TRBV29-1	12	few
TGTGCCAGCTCCCCTGTGAAAGGGAAAGCTGAAGCTTTCTTT	CASSPVKGKAEAFF	TRBJ1-1	-	TRBV18	14	many
TGTGCCAGCAGTAATAGTTATCAGGCGAACACCGGGGAGCTGTTTTTT	CASSNSYQANTGELFF	TRBJ2-2	-	TRBV2	16	many
TGCGCCAGCAGCCAACCCCTGGGGGGGTACAATGAGCAGTTCTTC	CASSQPLGGYNEQFF	TRBJ2-1	TRBD2	TRBV4-1	15	-
TGCAGCGTTCTATTGGGAGGGTCCTACAATGAGCAGTTCTTC	CSVLLGGSYNEQFF	TRBJ2-1	TRBD2	TRBV29-1	14	few
TGTGCCAGCAGTTTAGGTAGCGGTTTCGCGACTAGCGGGGAAAGCAGCACAGATACGCAGTATTTT	CASSLGSGFATSGESSTDTQYF	TRBJ2-3	TRBD2	TRBV28	22	many
TGCAGCGTCCGGGACAGCTACGAGCAGTACTTC	CSVRDSYEQYF	TRBJ2-7	TRBD1	TRBV29-1	11	many
TGTGCCAGCAGCTCCCCGGACGGGGCACGTGAACAGCCCCAGCATTTT	CASSSPDGAREQPQHF	TRBJ1-5	-	TRBV7-8	16	many
TGTGCCAGCAGCTCCGAGGGAAACAATCAGCCCCAGCATTTT	CASSSEGNNQPQHF	TRBJ1-5	-	TRBV7-9	14	-
TGTGCCAGCAGCCAAGGAAGAAGGGCAGGGGAAGGGGGCAATCAGCCCCAGCATTTT	CASSQGRRAGEGGNQPQHF	TRBJ1-5	-	TRBV3-1	19	many
TGCGCCAGCAGCCAAGAAAACAGGGCTGGAAACACCATATATTTT	CASSQENRAGNTIYF	TRBJ1-3	-	TRBV4-1	15	many
TGTGCCAGCAGCTATACAGGAGACCCTGAAGCTTTCTTT	CASSYTGDPEAFF	TRBJ1-1	-	TRBV5-6	13	-
TGTGCCAGCAGGGAGGACAGGGTGTACTATGGCTACACCTTC	CASREDRVYYGYTF	TRBJ1-2	TRBD1	TRBV2	14	-
TGCAGTGCCTCCGGTACAGCGCACGAAAAACTGTTTTTT	CSASGTAHEKLFF	TRBJ1-4	-	TRBV20-1	13	-
TGTGCCAGCAGGATGAGCGGGGGCCATTACGAGCAGTACTTC	CASRMSGGHYEQYF	TRBJ2-7	TRBD2	TRBV11-2	14	-
TGTGCCAGCAGTTTTCCGGCCGCCGGGACAGATACGCAGTATTTT	CASSFPAAGTDTQYF	TRBJ2-3	-	TRBV28	15	-
TGTGCCAGCAGCCCTGGGACAGGGGCGAGAACTGAAGCTTTCTTT	CASSPGTGARTEAFF	TRBJ1-1	TRBD1	TRBV4-2	15	few
TGTGCCAGCAGCTTAGTAAACCGGAGGGCTTTCTTT	CASSLVNRRAFF	TRBJ1-1	-	TRBV7-9	12	many
TGTGCCAGCAGTCCCTACATCGCTCTTAACTATGGCTACACCTTC	CASSPYIALNYGYTF	TRBJ1-2	-	TRBV12-3/TRBV12-4	15	few
TGTGCCAGCAGCCGAGGGCTCGGGGGGCAAGGAACAGATACGCAGTATTTT	CASSRGLGGQGTDTQYF	TRBJ2-3	-	TRBV7-2	17	many
TGTGCCAGCAGTCACAGGGTAACCACCGGGGAGCTGTTTTTT	CASSHRVTTGELFF	TRBJ2-2	-	TRBV2	14	-
TGTGCCAGCAGTTTGGGGGAAAATCAGCCCCAGCATTTT	CASSLGENQPQHF	TRBJ1-5	-	TRBV12-3/TRBV12-4	13	many
TGTGCCAGCAGCCCTGGACACCTGGCCTATGGCTACACCTTC	CASSPGHLAYGYTF	TRBJ1-2	-	TRBV6-6	14	few
TGTGCCTGGAGGCCACAGGGACTCTCTGGAAACACCATATATTTT	CAWRPQGLSGNTIYF	TRBJ1-3	-	TRBV30	15	few
TGCGCCAGCAGCTTGGGCGGCAGCTACTCCTACGAGCAGTACTTC	CASSLGGSYSYEQYF	TRBJ2-7	-	TRBV5-1	15	few
TGTGCCACCAAAAGACAGGGATCTGGCTACACCTTC	CATKRQGSGYTF	TRBJ1-2	TRBD1	TRBV28	12	-
TGTGCCAGCAGCTCCGGGGGACTTGAAGCTTTCTTT	CASSSGGLEAFF	TRBJ1-1	-	TRBV12-3/TRBV12-4	12	many
TGTGCCAGCAGCCGAGGGACAGCGAACTACGAGCAGTACTTC	CASSRGTANYEQYF	TRBJ2-7	TRBD1	TRBV3-1	14	-
TGTGCCAGCAGTTACGAGTTACAGGGGGGGCAGCAGTACTTC	CASSYELQGGQQYF	TRBJ2-7	-	TRBV6-5	14	few
TGTGCCAGCAGCTTTTGTGGACCGGGGGCCTACAATGAGCAGTTCTTC	CASSFCGPGAYNEQFF	TRBJ2-1	-	TRBV7-2	16	-
TGCAGCTCCCTGGAGGGCGGGATGGGCTACACCTTC	CSSLEGGMGYTF	TRBJ1-2	-	TRBV29-1	12	many
TGTGCCAGCTGCGACGGGCGAATTAATCCCGGGGAGCTGTTTTTT	CASCDGRINPGELFF	TRBJ2-2	-	TRBV2	15	many
TGTGCCAGCAGATTAAATGGACCAGAAGAGACCCAGTACTTC	CASRLNGPEETQYF	TRBJ2-5	-	TRBV12-3/TRBV12-4	14	once
TGTGCCAGCAGCTTAGTTGGCATCCTCCCGAACACTGAAGCTTTCTTT	CASSLVGILPNTEAFF	TRBJ1-1	-	TRBV7-9	16	few
TGTGCCAGCAGCCGACAGGGTACCTTGTTCCGATCACCCCTCCACTTT	CASSRQGTLFRSPLHF	TRBJ1-6	TRBD1	TRBV28	16	few
TGTGCCAGCAGACGCCCCGAGGCCGTAAGGGAGCAGTACTTC	CASRRPEAVREQYF	TRBJ2-7	-	TRBV11-2	14	few
TGTGCCAGCAGTGATTCTCCAGGGGTAGGGGACACTGAAGCTTTCTTT	CASSDSPGVGDTEAFF	TRBJ1-1	-	TRBV2	16	few
TGTGCCAGCAGCCACTCCCAGACAGGGGGCGACGAGCAGTACTTC	CASSHSQTGGDEQYF	TRBJ2-7	TRBD1	TRBV7-9	15	many
TGTGCCAGCAGCTGGCAGGGTCGCTCTTACAATGAGCAGTTCTTC	CASSWQGRSYNEQFF	TRBJ2-1	-	TRBV7-3	15	many
TGTGCCAGCAGTCTCACCGGGACAGGAGCGCAGTTCTTC	CASSLTGTGAQFF	TRBJ2-1	TRBD1	TRBV7-9	13	many
TGTGCCAGCAGTTTAGAGTGGGGGAGCTCCTACGAGCAGTACTTC	CASSLEWGSSYEQYF	TRBJ2-7	-	TRBV12-3/TRBV12-4	15	-
TGTGCCAGCAGCACATTCGGGGAGCTGTTTTTT	CASSTFGELFF	TRBJ2-2	-	TRBV6-2/TRBV6-3	11	-
TGTGCCACCAGTGAACTAGCGGGGCCGAACACCGGGGAGCTGTTTTTT	CATSELAGPNTGELFF	TRBJ2-2	TRBD2	TRBV24-1	16	-
TGTGCCAGCAGTCTCCGGACAGGGCTAGGTCCTTTCTTT	CASSLRTGLGPFF	TRBJ1-1	TRBD1	TRBV6-5	13	few
TGCGCCAGCAGCCAAGTAAAAGGATCTGAGGCAGATACGCAGTATTTT	CASSQVKGSEADTQYF	TRBJ2-3	-	TRBV4-3	16	many
TGCGCCAGCAGCCTCCCCGGGACTAGCGGCACAGATACGCAGTATTTT	CASSLPGTSGTDTQYF	TRBJ2-3	TRBD2	TRBV5-1	16	many
TGTGCCAGCAGCTTAGATTCCGCGGAGCTTGAAGCTTTCTTT	CASSLDSAELEAFF	TRBJ1-1	-	TRBV11-2	14	many
TGTGCCAGCAGCTCGAGCGGGGACGGCACAGATACGCAGTATTTT	CASSSSGDGTDTQYF	TRBJ2-3	TRBD2	TRBV11-2	15	-
TGTGCCAGCAGCGCTGGGACAGGGTTTGGCTACACCTTC	CASSAGTGFGYTF	TRBJ1-2	TRBD1	TRBV11-2	13	-
TGTGCCAGCAGTCGAACAGGGCCCGGGGAGCTGTTTTTT	CASSRTGPGELFF	TRBJ2-2	-	TRBV6-5	13	many